Listed below are T cell receptor beta chains from one sample, sequenced in a study of blood T cell repertoires in COVID-19. TCRdb's table, derived via immunoSEQ multiplex PCR, lists solely in-frame clones and lacks some. The table shows roughly 250,000 clones, with approximately 90% occurring only once. The sample comprised PBMCs or T cells enriched from blood (not recorded which). The source of these receptors is a woman between 45 and 65 years old who had recovered from COVID-19. Both conserved end residues are part of each CDR3. Each record gives: CDR3 protein, CDR3 DNA, clone size, V gene, J gene, D gene. The D gene is left open where the match is weak. Rows may omit the clone size; those that give it use once, few, many or a size class.

CDR3 protein: CASSPRQGENEKLFF
CDR3 DNA: TGTGCCAGCTCACCAAGACAGGGGGAAAATGAAAAACTGTTTTTT
clone size: .
V gene: TRBV18
J gene: TRBJ1-4
D gene: TRBD1

CDR3 protein: CASSFLPGAYNEQFF
CDR3 DNA: TGTGCCAGCAGCTTCCTTCCAGGGGCCTACAATGAGCAGTTCTTC
clone size: .
V gene: TRBV11-2
J gene: TRBJ2-1
D gene: .

CDR3 protein: CASSSAGTNLNSPLHF
CDR3 DNA: TGTGCCAGCAGCTCTGCCGGGACAAACCTAAATTCACCCCTCCACTTT
clone size: .
V gene: TRBV7-2
J gene: TRBJ1-6
D gene: .

CDR3 protein: CASSLQGNGAYEQYF
CDR3 DNA: TGTGCCAGCAGCTTACAGGGTAATGGCGCCTACGAGCAGTACTTC
clone size: .
V gene: TRBV11-2
J gene: TRBJ2-7
D gene: .

CDR3 protein: CASRPTGVETQYF
CDR3 DNA: TGTGCCAGCAGGCCGACAGGGGTTGAGACCCAGTACTTC
clone size: .
V gene: TRBV28
J gene: TRBJ2-5
D gene: TRBD1

CDR3 protein: CASSGGGGPDNEQFF
CDR3 DNA: TGTGCCAGCAGCGGAGGCGGGGGTCCAGACAATGAGCAGTTCTTC
clone size: .
V gene: TRBV7-2
J gene: TRBJ2-1
D gene: TRBD2

CDR3 protein: CASISGGMGTEAFF
CDR3 DNA: TGTGCCAGCATTTCAGGGGGCATGGGCACTGAAGCTTTCTTT
clone size: once
V gene: TRBV4-2
J gene: TRBJ1-1
D gene: TRBD1

CDR3 protein: CASSEKGGTEAFF
CDR3 DNA: TGTGCCAGCAGCGAAAAAGGAGGTACTGAAGCTTTCTTT
clone size: .
V gene: TRBV7-2
J gene: TRBJ1-1
D gene: .

CDR3 protein: CASSPQGADSRTTGELFF
CDR3 DNA: TGTGCCAGCTCACCACAGGGGGCAGATTCCCGAACCACCGGGGAGCTGTTTTTT
clone size: .
V gene: TRBV18
J gene: TRBJ2-2
D gene: TRBD1

CDR3 protein: CASSLVGAVGTEAFF
CDR3 DNA: TGTGCCAGCAGCTTAGTAGGGGCAGTCGGCACTGAAGCTTTCTTT
clone size: .
V gene: TRBV7-2
J gene: TRBJ1-1
D gene: .

CDR3 protein: CASSGGPSTDTQYF
CDR3 DNA: TGTGCCAGCAGCGGGGGACCAAGCACAGATACGCAGTATTTT
clone size: .
V gene: TRBV25-1
J gene: TRBJ2-3
D gene: .

CDR3 protein: CASSSGQPNQPQHF
CDR3 DNA: TGTGCCAGCAGTTCGGGACAGCCAAATCAGCCCCAGCATTTT
clone size: .
V gene: TRBV28
J gene: TRBJ1-5
D gene: TRBD1

CDR3 protein: CASSFAGQNYGYTF
CDR3 DNA: TGTGCCAGCAGTTTTGCCGGACAGAACTATGGCTACACCTTC
clone size: .
V gene: TRBV28
J gene: TRBJ1-2
D gene: .

CDR3 protein: CASSAPGSGTPYEQYF
CDR3 DNA: TGTGCCAGTAGTGCCCCCGGCAGCGGGACGCCCTACGAGCAGTACTTC
clone size: .
V gene: TRBV19
J gene: TRBJ2-7
D gene: TRBD2

CDR3 protein: CASSSGQPQHF
CDR3 DNA: TGTGCCAGCAGTTCAGGGCAGCCCCAGCATTTT
clone size: .
V gene: TRBV28
J gene: TRBJ1-5
D gene: .

CDR3 protein: CASSLLDRGGVTDTQYF
CDR3 DNA: TGTGCCAGCAGTTTATTAGACAGGGGGGGCGTCACAGATACGCAGTATTTT
clone size: .
V gene: TRBV27
J gene: TRBJ2-3
D gene: TRBD1

CDR3 protein: CASSLGQGNMNTEAFF
CDR3 DNA: TGCGCCAGCAGCTTAGGACAGGGGAATATGAACACTGAAGCTTTCTTT
clone size: once
V gene: TRBV5-1
J gene: TRBJ1-1
D gene: TRBD1

CDR3 protein: CASRVSGPDYNEQFF
CDR3 DNA: TGTGCCAGCAGGGTTAGCGGGCCGGATTACAATGAGCAGTTCTTC
clone size: .
V gene: TRBV28
J gene: TRBJ2-1
D gene: TRBD2

CDR3 protein: CASRGQGVSSYNEQFF
CDR3 DNA: TGTGCCAGCCGAGGACAGGGGGTGAGTTCCTACAATGAGCAGTTCTTC
clone size: .
V gene: TRBV2
J gene: TRBJ2-1
D gene: TRBD1

CDR3 protein: CASSVGTAGSEAFF
CDR3 DNA: TGTGCCAGCAGCGTAGGAACAGCGGGATCTGAAGCTTTCTTT
clone size: once
V gene: TRBV9
J gene: TRBJ1-1
D gene: .

CDR3 protein: CASSREQPGQGVSGNTIYF
CDR3 DNA: TGTGCCAGCAGCCGAGAACAACCGGGACAGGGTGTCTCTGGAAACACCATATATTTT
clone size: .
V gene: TRBV3-1/TRBV3-2
J gene: TRBJ1-3
D gene: TRBD1

CDR3 protein: CASSLRLAGGPNTGELFF
CDR3 DNA: TGTGCCAGCAGCTTAAGGCTAGCGGGAGGGCCGAACACCGGGGAGCTGTTTTTT
clone size: .
V gene: TRBV7-3
J gene: TRBJ2-2
D gene: TRBD2

CDR3 protein: CASSTTSSNEQFF
CDR3 DNA: TGTGCCAGCAGCACGACTAGCTCCAATGAGCAGTTCTTC
clone size: .
V gene: TRBV7-6
J gene: TRBJ2-1
D gene: TRBD2

CDR3 protein: CASSSRQGANYGYTF
CDR3 DNA: TGTGCCAGCAGCTCGAGACAGGGGGCTAACTATGGCTACACCTTC
clone size: .
V gene: TRBV7-2
J gene: TRBJ1-2
D gene: TRBD1

CDR3 protein: CASASGRPYNEQFF
CDR3 DNA: TGTGCCAGTGCTAGCGGGAGGCCATACAATGAGCAGTTCTTC
clone size: .
V gene: TRBV27
J gene: TRBJ2-1
D gene: TRBD2

CDR3 protein: CASSIWGRFRTEAFF
CDR3 DNA: TGTGCCAGTAGTATTTGGGGGCGGTTTCGCACTGAAGCTTTCTTT
clone size: .
V gene: TRBV19
J gene: TRBJ1-1
D gene: .

CDR3 protein: CASSNRVPSGGNTGELFF
CDR3 DNA: TGTGCCAGCAGCAATAGGGTGCCTAGCGGGGGAAACACCGGGGAGCTGTTTTTT
clone size: .
V gene: TRBV7-9
J gene: TRBJ2-2
D gene: TRBD2

CDR3 protein: CASSASKGASTEAFF
CDR3 DNA: TGTGCCAGCAGCGCCTCGAAGGGGGCCAGCACTGAAGCTTTCTTT
clone size: .
V gene: TRBV5-4
J gene: TRBJ1-1
D gene: TRBD1

CDR3 protein: CATSRDWGGTDTQYF
CDR3 DNA: TGTGCCACCAGCAGAGATTGGGGGGGCACAGATACGCAGTATTTT
clone size: .
V gene: TRBV15
J gene: TRBJ2-3
D gene: .

CDR3 protein: CASSQYLEMNTEAFF
CDR3 DNA: TGTGCCAGCAGCCAATACCTAGAAATGAACACTGAAGCTTTCTTT
clone size: .
V gene: TRBV7-9
J gene: TRBJ1-1
D gene: .

CDR3 protein: CASSRRDRPYEQYF
CDR3 DNA: TGTGCCAGCAGTCGCCGGGACAGGCCCTACGAGCAGTACTTC
clone size: .
V gene: TRBV27
J gene: TRBJ2-7
D gene: TRBD1

CDR3 protein: CASSFRDRRLREQYF
CDR3 DNA: TGTGCCAGCAGTTTCCGGGACAGACGATTACGAGAGCAGTACTTC
clone size: .
V gene: TRBV28
J gene: TRBJ2-7
D gene: TRBD1

CDR3 protein: CASNLADTDTQYF
CDR3 DNA: TGTGCCAGCAACCTAGCGGACACAGATACGCAGTATTTT
clone size: once
V gene: TRBV28
J gene: TRBJ2-3
D gene: TRBD2

CDR3 protein: CASSPGVDYGYTF
CDR3 DNA: TGTGCCAGCAGCCCCGGGGTGGACTATGGCTACACCTTC
clone size: once
V gene: TRBV28
J gene: TRBJ1-2
D gene: .